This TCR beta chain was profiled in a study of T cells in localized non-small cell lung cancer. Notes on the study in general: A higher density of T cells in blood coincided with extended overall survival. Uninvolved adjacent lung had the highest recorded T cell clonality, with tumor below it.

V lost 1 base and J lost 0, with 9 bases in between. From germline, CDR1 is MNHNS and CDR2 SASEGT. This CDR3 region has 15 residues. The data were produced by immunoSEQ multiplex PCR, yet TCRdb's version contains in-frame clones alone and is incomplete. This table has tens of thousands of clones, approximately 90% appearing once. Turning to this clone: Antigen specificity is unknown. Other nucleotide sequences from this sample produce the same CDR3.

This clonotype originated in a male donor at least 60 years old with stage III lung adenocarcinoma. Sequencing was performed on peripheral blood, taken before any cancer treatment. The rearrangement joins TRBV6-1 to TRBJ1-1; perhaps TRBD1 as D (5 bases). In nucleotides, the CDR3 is TGTGCCAGCAGTGAAGTGGACACTCTGAACACTGAAGCTTTCTTT. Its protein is CASSEVDTLNTEAFF.